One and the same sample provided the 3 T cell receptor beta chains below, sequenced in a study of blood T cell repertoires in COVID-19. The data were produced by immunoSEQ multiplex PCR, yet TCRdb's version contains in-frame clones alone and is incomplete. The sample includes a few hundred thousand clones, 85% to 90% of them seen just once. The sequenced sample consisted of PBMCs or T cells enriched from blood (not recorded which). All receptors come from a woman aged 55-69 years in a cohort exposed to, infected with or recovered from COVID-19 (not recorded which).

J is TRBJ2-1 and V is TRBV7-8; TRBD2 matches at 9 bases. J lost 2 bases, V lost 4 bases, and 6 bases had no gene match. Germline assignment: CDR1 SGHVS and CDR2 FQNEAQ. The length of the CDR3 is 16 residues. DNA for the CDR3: TGTGCCAGCAGCTCCCTCATAGCGGGGGCCTACAATGAGCAGTTCTTC. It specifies CASSSLIAGAYNEQFF.

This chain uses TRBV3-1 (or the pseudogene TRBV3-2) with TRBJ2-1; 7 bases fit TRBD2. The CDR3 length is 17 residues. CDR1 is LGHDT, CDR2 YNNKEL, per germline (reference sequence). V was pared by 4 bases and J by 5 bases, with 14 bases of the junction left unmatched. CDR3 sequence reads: CASSRGWGAGAHNEQFF. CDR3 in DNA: TGTGCCAGCAGCCGGGGGTGGGGCGCGGGAGCCCACAATGAGCAGTTCTTC.

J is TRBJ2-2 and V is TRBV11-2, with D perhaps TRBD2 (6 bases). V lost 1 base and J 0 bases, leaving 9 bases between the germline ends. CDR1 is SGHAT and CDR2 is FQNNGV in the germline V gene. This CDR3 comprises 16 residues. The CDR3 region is CASSLAGTANTGELFF. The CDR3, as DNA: TGTGCCAGCAGCTTAGCCGGGACTGCGAACACCGGGGAGCTGTTTTTT.